A selection of T cell receptor beta chains follows, all from one sample in a study of Ad26.COV2.S vaccination and SARS-CoV-2 variants. The assay was immunoSEQ multiplex PCR, and TCRdb's table has in-frame clones only and misses some. Here the sample spans about 350,000 clones, roughly 94% being singletons. The sequences come from peripheral blood, collected after recovery from COVID-19. These receptors were obtained from a human donor who had recovered from COVID-19. Each CDR3 is given with its conserved first and last residue.

J: TRBJ2-6; V: TRBV14; CDR3: CASSQGLSGANVLTF
J: TRBJ1-1; V: TRBV7-8; CDR3: CASSGWTGGTEAFF
J: TRBJ2-5; V: TRBV15; CDR3: CATSRVKTGAETQYF
J: TRBJ2-1; V: TRBV5-1; CDR3: CASSLVTSYNEQFF
J: TRBJ1-4; V: TRBV2; CDR3: CALSQNELNEKLFF
J: TRBJ2-7; V: TRBV15; CDR3: CATSNLRIGLSSYEQYF
J: TRBJ1-3; V: TRBV3-1/TRBV3-2; CDR3: CASSQVVTGLFGNTIYF
J: TRBJ2-1; V: TRBV4-3; CDR3: CASTVVARGGGEQFF
J: TRBJ1-2; V: TRBV6-4; CDR3: CASSDSGHQTYGYTF
J: TRBJ2-7; V: TRBV6-5; CDR3: CASSYPAGGGTYEQYF
J: TRBJ1-2; V: TRBV29-1; CDR3: CSVEIRSNYTF
J: TRBJ2-1; V: TRBV5-1; CDR3: CASSRSGGARNEQFF
J: TRBJ2-7; V: TRBV4-3; CDR3: CASSQDGRKGEQYF
J: TRBJ2-7; V: TRBV7-2; CDR3: CASSPIPGTGPYEQYF
J: TRBJ2-7; V: TRBV7-8; CDR3: CASSLGLAGGAYEQYF
J: TRBJ1-2; V: TRBV10-3; CDR3: CAISEPLGSNYGYTF
J: TRBJ1-5; V: TRBV15; CDR3: CATRNSRGGNQPQHF
J: TRBJ1-5; V: TRBV6-5; CDR3: CASSPDNQPQHF
J: TRBJ1-5; V: TRBV19; CDR3: CASDSQYSNQPQHF
J: TRBJ1-2; V: TRBV7-2; CDR3: CASSWGTGTLDRYTF
J: TRBJ1-1; V: TRBV7-9; CDR3: CASSFARRNTEAFF
J: TRBJ1-2; V: TRBV6-5; CDR3: CASTGGYGYTF
J: TRBJ1-5; V: TRBV27; CDR3: CASSTGTGSNQPQHF
J: TRBJ1-1; V: TRBV29-1; CDR3: CSYEGLFGTEAFF
J: TRBJ2-5; V: TRBV5-1; CDR3: CASSLYDRAWKETQYF
J: TRBJ1-2; V: TRBV9; CDR3: CASSVRGNGYTF
J: TRBJ2-3; V: TRBV19; CDR3: CASRNTGDRATDTQYF
J: TRBJ2-7; V: TRBV5-4; CDR3: CASSSDRWLGGEQYF
J: TRBJ2-7; V: TRBV5-3; CDR3: CAGTGSRGEQYF
J: TRBJ1-5; V: TRBV5-1; CDR3: CASSLDGWDQPQHF
J: TRBJ1-2; V: TRBV19; CDR3: CASSPRTATNYGYTF
J: TRBJ2-5; V: TRBV18; CDR3: CASSPRTPKTQYF
J: TRBJ1-6; V: TRBV28; CDR3: CASSLSAGGYNSPLHF
J: TRBJ1-1; V: TRBV12-3/TRBV12-4; CDR3: CATEGANTEAFF
J: TRBJ1-2; V: TRBV10-2; CDR3: CASSVQGEGSYGYTF
J: TRBJ1-2; V: TRBV7-9; CDR3: CASSYRDRGVGYTF
J: TRBJ1-1; V: TRBV7-9; CDR3: CALDRNTEAFF
J: TRBJ2-3; V: TRBV4-1; CDR3: CASSQESASRDTQYF
J: TRBJ2-1; V: TRBV6-1; CDR3: CASSEALQGAEQFF
J: TRBJ2-1; V: TRBV5-4; CDR3: CASSSDRREQFF
J: TRBJ1-4; V: TRBV11-2; CDR3: CASSSPGTGQREKLFF
J: TRBJ1-1; V: TRBV6-6; CDR3: CASTLTGTNTEAFF
J: TRBJ1-1; V: TRBV20-1; CDR3: CSAPQGDKAFF
J: TRBJ1-1; V: TRBV18; CDR3: CASSPGRTEAFF
J: TRBJ1-2; V: TRBV19; CDR3: CASTLNGASYTF
J: TRBJ1-2; V: TRBV6-5; CDR3: CASRNPGPGNYTF
J: TRBJ1-1; V: TRBV4-1; CDR3: CASSQGKASEAFF
J: TRBJ1-3; V: TRBV9; CDR3: CASSDGTGSSGNTIYF
J: TRBJ2-5; V: TRBV19; CDR3: CASSFRTGWQETQYF
J: TRBJ2-1; V: TRBV5-1; CDR3: CASSLGGTNSYNEQFF
J: TRBJ1-5; V: TRBV10-3; CDR3: CAISEGVELGNQPQHF
J: TRBJ1-6; V: TRBV13; CDR3: CASSSGTDYNSPLHF
J: TRBJ1-1; V: TRBV6-5; CDR3: CASRLQGVVTEAFF
J: TRBJ2-2; V: TRBV5-1; CDR3: CASSSQPQGGELFF
J: TRBJ1-2; V: TRBV5-6; CDR3: CASSGGEVTGNYGYTF
J: TRBJ2-7; V: TRBV7-8; CDR3: CASSLANGGLERYEQYF
J: TRBJ1-2; V: TRBV6-5; CDR3: CASSYQFLTGYGYTF
J: TRBJ2-5; V: TRBV5-4; CDR3: CASSAGGPAETQYF